The present TCR beta chain was sequenced within a study of identical twins. Findings and caveats of the study: The models systematically underestimated how much out-of-frame TCR alpha was shared in monozygotic twins.

Only healthy Caucasians were enrolled as donors. TCRdb itself ran the 5' RACE reads through MiXCR, one entry per CDR3 protein. Among hundreds of thousands of distinct CDR3 sequences listed, 9% to 15% were seen once. A note on this clonotype: As yet, its antigen is unknown.

There are 16 residues in the CDR3. Trimming cost V 5 bases and J 2 bases; bases outside gene matches: 8. The germline gives CDR1 SGHTA, CDR2 FQGTGA. The sample was also reused in another study, on yellow fever vaccine responses in identical twins.

What was sequenced was CD8+ T cells sorted from blood. This clonotype was obtained from a woman under 30 in good health. The J gene is TRBJ2-3, the V gene TRBV7-3; 9 bases match TRBD2. CDR3: CASSPVAGEDTDTQYF. The CDR3 nucleotides are TGTGCCAGCAGCCCGGTAGCGGGAGAGGACACAGATACGCAGTATTTT. Using reference TRBV7-3 and TRBJ2-3 for the parts outside the CDR3, the full variable domain is GAGVSQTPSNKVTEKGKYVELRCDPISGHTALYWYRQSLGQGPEFLIYFQGTGAADDSGLPNDRFFAVRPEGSVSTLKIQRTERGDSAVYLCASSPVAGEDTDTQYFGPGTRLTVL.